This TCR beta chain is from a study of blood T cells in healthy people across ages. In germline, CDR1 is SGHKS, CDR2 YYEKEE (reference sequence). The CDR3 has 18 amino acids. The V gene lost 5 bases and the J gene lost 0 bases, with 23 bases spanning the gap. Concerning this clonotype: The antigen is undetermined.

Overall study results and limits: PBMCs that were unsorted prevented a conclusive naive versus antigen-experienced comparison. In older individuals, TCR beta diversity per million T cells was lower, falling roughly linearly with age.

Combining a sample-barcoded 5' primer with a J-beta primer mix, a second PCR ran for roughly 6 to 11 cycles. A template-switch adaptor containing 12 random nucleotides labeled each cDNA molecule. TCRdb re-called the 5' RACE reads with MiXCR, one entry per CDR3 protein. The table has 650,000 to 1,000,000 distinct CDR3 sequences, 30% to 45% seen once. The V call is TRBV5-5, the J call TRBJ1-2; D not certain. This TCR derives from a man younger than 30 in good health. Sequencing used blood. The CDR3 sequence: CASRVRFPAVPPNYGYTF. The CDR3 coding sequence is TGTGCCAGCAGGGTGAGGTTTCCGGCCGTCCCACCTAACTATGGCTACACCTTC.